This is a list of T cell receptor beta chains from one sample in a study of cytomegalovirus exposure and HLA in healthy donors. Method: immunoSEQ multiplex PCR; TCRdb's copy keeps in-frame clones and lacks some. The sample carries 200,000 to 250,000 clones, approximately 80% recorded once. Sequenced material: PBMCs. Every receptor here comes from a woman in her twenties or thirties in good health and CMV-seropositive. CDR3s include the opening cysteine and the closing phenylalanine or tryptophan. Fields, in order: J gene, V gene, clone size, D gene, CDR3 DNA, CDR3 protein. The D gene is left open where the match is weak. Some rows have no size entry. The others give once, few or many, or a class for an expanded clone.

>TRBJ1-1|TRBV30|NA|NA
TGTGCCTGGAGCCCCGGGGGGGCTTTCTTT
CAWSPGGAFF
>TRBJ2-6|TRBV28|NA|NA
TGTGCCAGCAGTTTAGTAGGGGTGGGGTCTGGGGCCAACGTCCTGACTTTC
CASSLVGVGSGANVLTF
>TRBJ2-3|TRBV2|NA|NA
TGTGCCAGCAAATATGGGTCATCGAGCACAGATACGCAGTATTTT
CASKYGSSSTDTQYF
>TRBJ2-4|TRBV18|NA|NA
TGTGCCAGCTCGGACCTGGGGCAGGGTAGTATGGCCAAAAACATTCAGTACTTC
CASSDLGQGSMAKNIQYF
>TRBJ2-2|TRBV15|NA|NA
TGTGCCACCAGCAGAGATCCCGCGGGAAACACCGGGGAGCTGTTTTTT
CATSRDPAGNTGELFF
>TRBJ1-4|TRBV5-1|once|TRBD1
TGCGCCAGCAGCTTTGGACAGGGAGGCGAAAAACTGTTTTTT
CASSFGQGGEKLFF
>TRBJ1-1|TRBV30|NA|TRBD1
TGTGCCTGGAGTACCGGGACAGGGAAGGAAGCTTTCTTT
CAWSTGTGKEAFF
>TRBJ2-7|TRBV19|few|TRBD1
TGTGCCAGTAGTAAGGACAGGGGCTACGAGCAGTACTTC
CASSKDRGYEQYF
>TRBJ1-5|TRBV27|NA|NA
TGTGCCAGCAGTTTGGGGGGAAGCAATCAGCCCCAGCATTTT
CASSLGGSNQPQHF
>TRBJ2-1|TRBV7-9|NA|TRBD1
TGTGCCAGCAGCCAGGGGGCAACCTACAATGAGCAGTTCTTC
CASSQGATYNEQFF
>TRBJ2-7|TRBV5-4|NA|NA
TGTGCCAGCAGCTTGAGCAGGGCCCACGAGCAGTACTTC
CASSLSRAHEQYF
>TRBJ1-2|TRBV27|NA|NA
TGTGCCAGCTGTAATGGGGCAGGCTCTGGGGATGGCTACACCTTC
CASCNGAGSGDGYTF
>TRBJ1-2|TRBV10-3|NA|NA
TGTGCCATCAGTCGACAGAAAGATGGCTACACCTTC
CAISRQKDGYTF
>TRBJ2-7|TRBV30|NA|NA
TGTGCCTGGAGTGTAGGCGGGATTTACGAGCAGTACTTC
CAWSVGGIYEQYF
>TRBJ2-5|TRBV5-6|NA|TRBD2
TGTGCCAGCAGCTTGGGGACTAGCGAAGAGACCCAGTACTTC
CASSLGTSEETQYF
>TRBJ1-2|TRBV5-4|NA|TRBD1
TGTGCCAGCAGCTTAGGACAGGGTAGTGGGTATGGCTACACCTTC
CASSLGQGSGYGYTF
>TRBJ1-2|TRBV10-3|NA|NA
TGTGCCTCCACCCCAGTTGATCCAGCTTATGGCTACACCTTC
CASTPVDPAYGYTF
>TRBJ1-5|TRBV11-3|NA|NA
TGTGCCAGCAGCCCAAAGCCCGATCAGCCCCAGCATTTT
CASSPKPDQPQHF
>TRBJ2-2|TRBV7-2|NA|TRBD2
TGTGCCAGCAGCTTCAGACTAGCGGGAAGCGGGGAGCTGTTTTTT
CASSFRLAGSGELFF
>TRBJ2-5|TRBV18|NA|TRBD2
TGTGCCAGCTCACCACCACTCGAGCGGGAGGCCTCGGAGACCCAGTACTTC
CASSPPLEREASETQYF
>TRBJ2-3|TRBV5-1|NA|NA
TGCGCCAGCAGCTTGGGAGGGGACTTAGCGTATTTT
CASSLGGDLAYF
>TRBJ1-2|TRBV29-1|few|NA
TGCAGCGTTGGTGGCAGTTCTAACTATGGCTACACCTTC
CSVGGSSNYGYTF
>TRBJ2-6|TRBV15|many|NA
TGTGCCACCAGCAGAGATCCTGGGGCCAACGTCCTGACTTTC
CATSRDPGANVLTF
>TRBJ1-2|TRBV9|once|NA
TGTGCCAGCAGCTACGGGACCGAGGACTATGGCTACACCTTC
CASSYGTEDYGYTF